This T cell receptor beta chain was obtained from a study of regulatory T cells in long-lasting Graves disease (dated by TCRdb to about 2021). Looking at the study overall: Newly diagnosed Graves' disease patients had taken antithyroid drugs for less than 3 months. Persistent Graves' disease patients were compared with newly diagnosed Graves' disease patients by peripheral blood TCR sequencing and RNA sequencing. The study took place in China and was registered as a clinical trial. TCR sequencing covered some 13 persistent and 20 newly diagnosed Graves' disease patients, 33 samples in total. What the study reported, not specific to this receptor: The authors acknowledged the small sample size as a limitation that may reduce accuracy. Only peripheral blood was studied, because thyroid tissue, the primary lesion, was inaccessible. Only the TCR beta chain was sequenced and analyzed. TRBV28, TRBJ1-2 and TRBJ2-5 were preferentially used in persistent disease, while TRBV20-1 and TRBJ2-1 were favored in newly diagnosed disease. Compared with newly diagnosed patients, persistent Graves' disease patients had lower TCR Shannon entropy and fewer highly expanded clones, which suggests clonal expansion. Persistent patients shared more public clonotypes among themselves (around 3,000) than newly diagnosed patients did (nearly 1,000).

Library prep was done by multiplex PCR. The instrument given in TCRdb is Illumina HiSeq 4000. iRepertoire HTBI primers and Arm-PCR amplification of CDR3 regions were used to construct TCR beta libraries. PCR products were gel purified before sequencing. As for how the authors treated the data: Gene usage analysis of CDR3 amino acid clonotypes relied on the roughly 60 TRBV and over 13 TRBJ segments identified across samples. Filtered high-quality paired reads were merged into contigs using COPE and FqMerger. BLAST was used to align contigs to IMGT TRBV, TRBD and TRBJ reference genes, with CDR3 defined following IMGT. Clonotypes above 0.1% frequency were classified as highly expanded clones. Repertoire diversity was measured by Shannon entropy, and V-J evenness by the Gini coefficient. Clonotypes shared by more than one individual were considered public. The public reads were run again by TCRdb, first through fastp at Q25 and then through MiXCR, and only productive beta chains were kept. When rows share a CDR3 protein, they turn into one entry using the most common DNA and genes. TCRdb, not the authors, supplied the V and J calls. This sample holds 420,000 or so distinct CDR3 sequences; about 15% were observed only once. The ten largest clones take up about 25% of the sample.

Deletion took 4 bases off V and 7 bases off J, with a span of 17 bases between the germline ends. CDR1 and CDR2 are read off the germline V gene as SGHDT and YYEEEE. The cysteine opens and the phenylalanine closes a CDR3 of 14 amino acids. Left in the record is the CDR3 DNA by itself, 42 bases read in frame from the first base. The intended sense of this specimen's time point label: newly diagnosed GD, antithyroid drugs for less than 3 months. RNA was extracted from PBMCs in TRIzol for both TCR sequencing and RNA sequencing. Graves' disease was diagnosed according to American Thyroid Association guidelines. Recruitment of patients was carried out at an endocrinology department in Xi'an, China. Each patient gave 7.5 to 10 milliliters of peripheral blood, collected in an EDTA anticoagulant tube. PBMCs were isolated by Ficoll Paque Plus density gradient separation without further T cell sorting. An Agilent 2100 Bioanalyzer and agarose gel were used to check RNA quality, while a NanoDrop 2000 measured RNA concentration.

This clonotype was recorded at least ten times. Its target antigen remains unknown. Per-base quality was not reported, and no clone a single base away is much larger than it. These records were also assigned to another study, of T cells in Graves' hyperthyroidism and ophthalmopathy. Per that second paper: Graves' hyperthyroidism was defined as stable when no progression to ophthalmopathy occurred over 18 months of follow-up. Hyperthyroidism patients were newly diagnosed, had a disease duration of under 2 months, and were aged 18 to 65 years. Exclusion was applied to patients with uncontrolled infections, other autoimmune diseases, pregnancy or lactation. Clinical symptoms, serum thyroxine and TRAb, thyroid ultrasound, and orbital computed tomography formed the basis for the diagnoses. The first round of RT-PCR for the TCR CDR3 was performed with the HTBI primer set and the Qiagen OneStep RT-PCR kit. Most expanded thyroid clonotypes (frequency above 0.001) were also detected in blood, a finding suggesting that blood repertoires may reflect thyroid immune responses. In cross-validation, a model built on a 13 V-J signature told ophthalmopathy apart from stable hyperthyroidism with 85% to 90% sensitivity and about 81% specificity, and in testing the same model reached 80%/75%. During validation, the model predicted progression to ophthalmopathy a median of approximately 6 months ahead of onset, with around 71% sensitivity and roughly 72% specificity. To identify TCR V-J signatures that set the groups apart, the researchers used a discovery cohort of about a hundred patients, made up of 40 to 45 with Graves' ophthalmopathy and 57 with stable Graves' hyperthyroidism. Whether ophthalmopathy could be predicted prospectively was tested in an independent validation cohort made up of some 20 hyperthyroidism patients plus 17 patients who later progressed to ophthalmopathy. The 80 to 100 discovery patients were randomly divided into training and test sets at a 7:3 ratio. In roughly six Graves' hyperthyroidism patients, the study also compared T-cell repertoires from thyroid tissue with T-cell repertoires from blood. Following sampling, methimazole starting at 30 mg daily was given to hyperthyroidism patients, and high-dose intravenous methylprednisolone was given to ophthalmopathy patients. The libraries were constructed in a second round of multiplex PCR and then size-selected and purified. The libraries were sequenced on an Illumina HiSeq2000 using paired-end 100 bp reads. Raw data were processed with SOAPnuke, discarding reads with adapters, uncalled bases, mean Phred below 15, or no exact constant-primer or identifier match. COPE v1.2.5 was used to merge the high-quality paired reads, and each unique nucleotide sequence was defined as a clonotype. Clonotypes were aligned to IMGT TRBV, TRBD and TRBJ reference segments using MiTCR v1.1. Only V-J combinations with frequency above 0.0001, covering about 99% of repertoires, were analysed. The TCS score was defined as F50 (clonal expansion) divided by E x V (chaos), with BLOSUM62-based TCRdist calculated between CDR3 peptides within each V-J. Welch's t-statistics and random forest reduced just over 500 V-J features to 10 to 15, which were used in a naive Bayes classifier (R e1071). No statistical method was used to fix the sample size in advance, and group allocation was not hidden from the investigators. TCR Vbeta CDR3 sequencing of some 140 peripheral blood samples (fewer than 45 ophthalmopathy, about 74 hyperthyroidism and approximately 17 progressor patients) is reported in the paper.

The sequence was collected from a woman aged 18-29 years with Graves disease. Donor details come from another sample of the same person, matched by shared clones. The sequences come from peripheral blood mononuclear cells (PBMCs), collected at new diagnosis, from a patient treated with antithyroid drugs. The sequence links TRBV5-6 to TRBJ2-5, with TRBD2 tentatively as D gene (6 bases match). The nucleotides read TGTGCCAGCAGCATCGGGACTGTCTACCGGACCCAGTACTTC. Its protein reads: CASSIGTVYRTQYF.